The source of this T cell receptor (beta chain) is a study of radiotherapy plus CTLA-4 blockade in lung cancer. Profiling relied on immunoSEQ multiplex PCR, and the TCRdb table lists in-frame clones only, not all of them. The sample contains around 63,000 clones, roughly three quarters of which appear only once. The V and J ends lost 3 bases and 5 bases respectively, with 14 bases between them. Germline V gene sequence: CDR1 SGDLS, CDR2 YYNGEE. CDR3 length equals 14 residues. The rearrangement links TRBV9 to TRBJ1-1; D ambiguous. The sample here was peripheral blood, taken from a patient treated with radiotherapy plus ipilimumab. The TCR sequence derives from a human donor with non-small cell lung cancer whose response to radiotherapy plus ipilimumab could not be evaluated. Some clones in this sample may be carry-over from other donors' samples. The CDR3 reads CASSAASGGTEAFF. The CDR3 DNA reads TGTGCCAGCAGCGCGGCCTCGGGTGGGACTGAAGCTTTCTTT.